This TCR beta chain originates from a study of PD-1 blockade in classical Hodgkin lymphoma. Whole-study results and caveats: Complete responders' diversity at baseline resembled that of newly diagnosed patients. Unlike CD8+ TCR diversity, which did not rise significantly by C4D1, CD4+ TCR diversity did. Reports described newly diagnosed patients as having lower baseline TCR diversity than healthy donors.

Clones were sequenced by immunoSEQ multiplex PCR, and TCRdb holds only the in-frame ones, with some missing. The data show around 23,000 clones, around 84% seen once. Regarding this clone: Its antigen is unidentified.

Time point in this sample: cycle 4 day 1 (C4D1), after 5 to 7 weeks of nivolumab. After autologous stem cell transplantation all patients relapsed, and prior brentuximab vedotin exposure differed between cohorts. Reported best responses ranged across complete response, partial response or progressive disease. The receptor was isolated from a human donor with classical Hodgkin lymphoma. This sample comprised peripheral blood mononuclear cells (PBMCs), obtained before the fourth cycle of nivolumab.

The CDR3 here is CASSRGLRTDTQYF. The CDR3 bases are TGTGCCAGTAGTCGAGGGCTTCGCACAGATACGCAGTATTTT. The chain carries TRBV19 and TRBJ2-3, with TRBD2 as a possible D gene (5 bases). This CDR3 is built from 14 residues. Germline lookup yields CDR1 LNHDA and CDR2 SQIVND (reference sequence). Trimming stripped 5 bases from V and 1 base from J, with 10 bases between.